The clone carrying this T cell receptor beta chain was counted many times. Its antigen is unknown. This CDR3 region has 11 residues. Trimming took 6 bases from V and 1 from J, leaving 6 bases between them. CDR1 SQVTM and CDR2 ANQGSEA come from the germline V gene. This entry belongs to a study of CD8 T cells in ankylosing spondylitis. Broader study findings: A subset of motif variants has previously been described in the synovial fluid and blood of reactive arthritis. Roughly eight highly homologous variants made up a TCR beta motif that seemed to typify ankylosing spondylitis blood. Disease-associated clones were reportedly significantly overrepresented in matched ankylosing spondylitis synovial fluid.

MiXCR, run by TCRdb on the 5' RACE reads, gives a single entry per CDR3 protein. This table has approximately 28,000 distinct CDR3 sequences, 6.5% to 9.5% appearing once. This clonotype was obtained from a male donor with ankylosing spondylitis or in good health (not recorded which). The material sequenced was blood. The chain joins TRBV29-1 to TRBJ1-1; D ambiguous. CDR3 sequence (DNA): TGCAGCGTAACGGCGAACACTGAAGCTTTCTTT. It translates to CSVTANTEAFF.